This TCR beta chain appears in the sequencing data of a study of blood T cell repertoires in COVID-19. Across the study: T cells, B-cell-depleted T cells, or PBMCs supplied cDNA or gDNA.

Assay: immunoSEQ multiplex PCR; the TCRdb copy retains only in-frame clones and omits some. The sample has fewer than 30,000 clones, 85% to 90% seen once. Germline-derived CDR1 and CDR2 are MNHEY and SVGEGT. J was trimmed by 2 bases and V by 0 bases; bases with no gene match: 8. The CDR3 totals 17 residues. This chain connects TRBV6-2 or TRBV6-3 to TRBJ2-3; TRBD2 matches 7 bases. The material sequenced was peripheral blood. The sequence was collected from a human donor in a cohort sampled during active COVID-19. The chain's CDR3 is CASSYSTGLDATDTQYF. For the CDR3, the DNA is TGTGCCAGCAGTTACTCGACCGGACTAGACGCCACAGATACGCAGTATTTT.